The clone carrying this T cell receptor (beta chain) was recorded a few times. Its antigen is as yet unknown. The junction departs from germline at one end; a sequencing error may be responsible. This sample was included in a study of identical twins. Study-wide results and limits: Twin-shared out-of-frame alpha sequences showed excess low generation probability.

MiXCR, applied by TCRdb to the 5' RACE reads, yields one record per CDR3 protein. This table has more than 600,000 distinct CDR3 sequences, 15% to 20% appearing once. The CDR3 has 14 amino acids. Germline CDR1 is SEHNR and CDR2 is FQNEAQ (reference sequence). These sequences were also reported in another study, on T cells expressing NK-cell markers. That source reports: Several experiments added an anti-gamma-delta TCR antibody to sort only alpha-beta TCR T cells.

Source material: PBMCs. The clonotype originates from a woman aged 18-29 years in good health. V and J are TRBV7-9 and TRBJ1-5; D is ambiguous. The chain's CDR3 is CASSFEGINHPQHF. CDR3 nucleotide sequence: TGTGCCAGCAGCTTTGAGGGTATTAATCATCCCCAGCATTTT.